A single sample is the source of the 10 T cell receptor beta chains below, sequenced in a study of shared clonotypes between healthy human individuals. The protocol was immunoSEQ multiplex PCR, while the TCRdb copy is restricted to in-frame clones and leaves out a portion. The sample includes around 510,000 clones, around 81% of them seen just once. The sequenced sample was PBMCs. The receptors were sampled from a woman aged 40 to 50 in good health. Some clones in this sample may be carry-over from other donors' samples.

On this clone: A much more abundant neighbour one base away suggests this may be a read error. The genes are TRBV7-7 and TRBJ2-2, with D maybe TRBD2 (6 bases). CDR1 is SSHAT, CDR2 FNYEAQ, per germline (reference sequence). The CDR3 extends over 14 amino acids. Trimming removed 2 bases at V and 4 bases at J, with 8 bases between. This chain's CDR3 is CASSLLASTGELFF. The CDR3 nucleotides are TGTGCCAGCAGCTTACTAGCGAGCACCGGGGAGCTGTTTTTT.

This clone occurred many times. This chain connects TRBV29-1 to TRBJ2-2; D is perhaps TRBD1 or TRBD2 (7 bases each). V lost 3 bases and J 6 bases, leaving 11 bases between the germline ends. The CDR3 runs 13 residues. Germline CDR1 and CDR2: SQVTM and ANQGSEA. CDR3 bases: TGCAGCGTTGAGGCAGGGGGGGCCGGGGAGCTGTTTTTT. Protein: CSVEAGGAGELFF.

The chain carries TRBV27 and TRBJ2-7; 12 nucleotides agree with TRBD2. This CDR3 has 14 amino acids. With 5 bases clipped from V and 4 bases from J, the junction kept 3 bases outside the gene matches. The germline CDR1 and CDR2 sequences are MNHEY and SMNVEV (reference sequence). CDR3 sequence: CASSRTSGAYEQYF. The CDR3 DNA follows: TGTGCCAGCAGTCGGACTAGCGGGGCTTACGAGCAGTACTTC.

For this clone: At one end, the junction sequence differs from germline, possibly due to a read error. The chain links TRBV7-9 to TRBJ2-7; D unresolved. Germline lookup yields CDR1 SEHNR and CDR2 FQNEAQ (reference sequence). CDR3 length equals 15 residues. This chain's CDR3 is CASSLGVGPSYEQDF. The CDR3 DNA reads TGTGCCAGCAGCTTAGGGGTAGGGCCCTCCTACGAGCAGGACTTC.

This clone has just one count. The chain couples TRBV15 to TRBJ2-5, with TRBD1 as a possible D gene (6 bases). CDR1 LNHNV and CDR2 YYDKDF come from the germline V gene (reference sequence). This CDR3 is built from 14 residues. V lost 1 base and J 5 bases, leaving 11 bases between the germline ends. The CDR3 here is CATSRGSRGETQYF. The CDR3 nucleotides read TGTGCCACCAGCAGAGGTTCCAGGGGTGAGACCCAGTACTTC.

The CDR3: CASSPLAVNTGELFF. In nucleotides, the CDR3 is TGTGCCAGCAGTCCTCTAGCGGTGAACACCGGGGAGCTGTTTTTT. This rearrangement joins TRBV28 to TRBJ2-2; TRBD2 aligns across 7 bases. Germline V lookup: CDR1 MDHEN, CDR2 SYDVKM. The CDR3 loop spans 15 amino acids. With 5 bases clipped from V and 1 base from J, the junction kept 4 bases outside the gene matches.

For the CDR3, the DNA is TGCGCCAGCAGCCCCTCCCCAAGGGGAAACGAGCAGTACTTC. Protein sequence: CASSPSPRGNEQYF. The gene calls are TRBV5-1 and TRBJ2-7; the D gene is possibly TRBD1 (5 bases). The CDR3 runs to 14 residues. Germline V gene data show CDR1 as SGHRS and CDR2 as YFSETQ. Trimming stripped 4 bases from V and 5 bases from J, with 16 bases between.

CDR3 residues: CASSPGTARGEQYF. CDR3 coding DNA: TGTGCCAGCAGCCCTGGGACAGCCCGCGGCGAGCAGTACTTC. V usage is TRBV5-6 and J usage is TRBJ2-7; the match to TRBD1 covers 7 bases. The CDR3 extends over 14 amino acids. Per the germline V gene, CDR1 is SGHDT and CDR2 is YYEEEE. Germline trimming cut 4 bases from V and 6 bases from J; bases unmatched to any gene: 10. Variable domain in full (rest from reference TRBV5-6 and TRBJ2-7): DAGVTQSPTHLIKTRGQQVTLRCSPKSGHDTVSWYQQALGQGPQFIFQYYEEEERQRGNFPDRFSGHQFPNYSSELNVNALLLGDSALYLCASSPGTARGEQYFGPGTRLTVT.

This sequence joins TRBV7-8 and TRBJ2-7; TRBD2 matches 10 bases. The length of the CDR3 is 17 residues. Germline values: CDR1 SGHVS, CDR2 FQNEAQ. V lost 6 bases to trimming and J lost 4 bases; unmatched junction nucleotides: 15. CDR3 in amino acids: CASSPGSVAGGPYEQYF. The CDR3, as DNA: TGTGCCAGCAGTCCGGGTAGCGTAGCGGGGGGTCCGTACGAGCAGTACTTC.

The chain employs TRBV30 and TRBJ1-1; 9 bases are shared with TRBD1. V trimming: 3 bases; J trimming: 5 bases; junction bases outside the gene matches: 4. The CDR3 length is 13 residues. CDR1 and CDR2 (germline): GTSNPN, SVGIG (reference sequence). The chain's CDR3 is CAWRRTGETEAFF. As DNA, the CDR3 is TGTGCCTGGAGACGGACAGGGGAGACTGAAGCTTTCTTT. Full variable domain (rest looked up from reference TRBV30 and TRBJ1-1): SQTIHQWPATLVQPVGSPLSLECTVEGTSNPNLYWYRQAAGRGLQLLFYSVGIGQISSEVPQNLSASRPQDRQFILSSKKLLLSDSGFYLCAWRRTGETEAFFGQGTRLTVV.